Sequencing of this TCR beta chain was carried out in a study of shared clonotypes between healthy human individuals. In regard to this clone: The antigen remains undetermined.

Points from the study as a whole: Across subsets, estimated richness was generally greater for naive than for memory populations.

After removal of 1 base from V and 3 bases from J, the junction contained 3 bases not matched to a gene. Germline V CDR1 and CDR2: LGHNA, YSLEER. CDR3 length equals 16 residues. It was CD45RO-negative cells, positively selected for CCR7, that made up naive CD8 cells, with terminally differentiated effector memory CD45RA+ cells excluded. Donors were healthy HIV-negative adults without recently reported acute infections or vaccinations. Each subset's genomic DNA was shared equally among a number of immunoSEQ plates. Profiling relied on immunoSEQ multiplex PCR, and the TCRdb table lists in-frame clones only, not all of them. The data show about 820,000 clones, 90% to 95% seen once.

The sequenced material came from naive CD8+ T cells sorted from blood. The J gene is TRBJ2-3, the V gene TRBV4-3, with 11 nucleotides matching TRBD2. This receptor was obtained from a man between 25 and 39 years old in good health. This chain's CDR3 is CASSQGSSGRTDTQYF. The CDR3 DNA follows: TGCGCCAGCAGCCAAGGGTCTAGCGGGAGGACAGATACGCAGTATTTT.